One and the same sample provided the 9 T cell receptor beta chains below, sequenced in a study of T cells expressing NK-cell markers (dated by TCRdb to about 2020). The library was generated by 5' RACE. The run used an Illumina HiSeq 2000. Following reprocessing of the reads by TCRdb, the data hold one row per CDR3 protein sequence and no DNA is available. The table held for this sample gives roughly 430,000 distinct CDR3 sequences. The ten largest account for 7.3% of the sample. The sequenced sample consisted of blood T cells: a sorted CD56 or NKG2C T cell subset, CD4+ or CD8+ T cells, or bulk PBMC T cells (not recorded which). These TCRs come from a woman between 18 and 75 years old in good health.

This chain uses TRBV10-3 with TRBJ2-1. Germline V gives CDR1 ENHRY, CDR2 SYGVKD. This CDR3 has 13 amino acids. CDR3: CASLGDSYNEQFF.

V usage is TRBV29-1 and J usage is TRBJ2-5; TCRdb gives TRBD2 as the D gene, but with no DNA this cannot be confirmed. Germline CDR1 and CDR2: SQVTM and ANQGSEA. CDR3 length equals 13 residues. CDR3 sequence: CSALAIRGETQYF.

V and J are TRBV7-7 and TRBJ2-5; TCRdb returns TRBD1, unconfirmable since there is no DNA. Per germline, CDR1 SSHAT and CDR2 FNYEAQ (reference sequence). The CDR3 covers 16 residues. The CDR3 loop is CASSPTVNSGQETQYF.

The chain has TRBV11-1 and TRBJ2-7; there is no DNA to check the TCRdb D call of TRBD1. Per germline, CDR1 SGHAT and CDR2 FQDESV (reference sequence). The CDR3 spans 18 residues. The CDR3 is CASSLGGVRTEKHYEQYF.

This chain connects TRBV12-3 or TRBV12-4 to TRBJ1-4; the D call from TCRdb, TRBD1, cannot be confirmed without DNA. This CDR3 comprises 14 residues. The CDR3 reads CASSRDRDNEKLFF.

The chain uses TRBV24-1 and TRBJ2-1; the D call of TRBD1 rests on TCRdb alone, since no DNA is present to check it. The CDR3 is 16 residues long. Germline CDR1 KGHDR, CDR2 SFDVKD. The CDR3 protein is CATSDPRGTSYNEQFF.

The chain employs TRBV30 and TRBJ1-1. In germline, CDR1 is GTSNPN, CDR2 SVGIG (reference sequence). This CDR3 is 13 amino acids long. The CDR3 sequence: CAWSERASTEAFF.

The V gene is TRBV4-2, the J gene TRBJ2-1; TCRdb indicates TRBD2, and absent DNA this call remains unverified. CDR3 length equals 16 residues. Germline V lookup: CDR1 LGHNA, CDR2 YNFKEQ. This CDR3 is CASRRSGSSSYNEQFF.

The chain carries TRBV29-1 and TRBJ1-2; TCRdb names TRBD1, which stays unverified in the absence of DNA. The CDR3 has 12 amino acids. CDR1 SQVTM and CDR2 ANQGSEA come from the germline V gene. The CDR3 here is CSVHIGTYGYTF.